This T cell receptor (beta chain) came from a study of T cells in localized non-small cell lung cancer. Regarding the study as a whole: It was uninvolved adjacent lung that showed the highest T cell clonality, exceeding tumor. The appearance of a median approximately 57 of the top 100 tumor clones was seen in adjacent lung. Multi-region tumor sequencing was not done, so intratumor heterogeneity could not be excluded.

Only one count was recorded for this clone. The antigen is not known. Assay used: immunoSEQ multiplex PCR; TCRdb lists only in-frame clones, some missing. This table has around 35,000 clones, roughly nine tenths appearing once. Sequences were derived from peripheral blood, sampled before any cancer treatment. The TCR originated in a woman aged 40-70 years with stage I lung adenocarcinoma.

The CDR3: CASSQSRGSYEQYF. The CDR3 coding sequence is TGTGCCAGCAGCCAGTCGCGGGGCTCCTACGAGCAGTACTTC. J is TRBJ2-7 and V is TRBV11-2; D is perhaps TRBD2 (6 bases). CDR3 length: 14 residues. Germline CDR1 is SGHAT and CDR2 is FQNNGV. Trimming stripped 5 bases from V and 0 bases from J, with 11 bases between. The full variable domain, in which reference TRBV11-2 and TRBJ2-7 provide the parts outside the CDR3, is EAGVAQSPRYKIIEKRQSVAFWCNPISGHATLYWYQQILGQGPKLLIQFQNNGVVDDSQLPKDRFSAERLKGVDSTLKIQPAKLEDSAVYLCASSQSRGSYEQYFGPGTRLTVT.